This T cell receptor (beta chain) came from a study of beta chain features in type 1 diabetes. Study conclusions and caveats: PCR might show a preference for shorter templates, equally across patients and controls. The study found that naive, central memory and Treg TCRB repertoires appeared more similar in patients than in healthy donors.

Expressed TCRB transcripts were sequenced because the isolated RNA had all been reverse transcribed beforehand. Assay used: immunoSEQ multiplex PCR; TCRdb lists only in-frame clones, some missing. The sample lists about 340,000 clones; around 7.6% were seen once. This clone was observed at least ten times. What it binds is not known. This CDR3 has 14 residues. CDR1 is SGHRS and CDR2 is YFSETQ in the germline V gene. The trim removed 4 bases at V and 5 bases at J, leaving 5 bases unmatched. Material: central memory CD4+ T cells from blood. This TCR was sampled from a woman between 18 and 29 years old in good health. The chain has TRBV5-1 and TRBJ2-5; 10 bases align to TRBD1. The CDR3 DNA sequence: TGCGCCAGCAGCCCGGGACAGGGGAGGGAGACCCAGTACTTC. This encodes CASSPGQGRETQYF.